This T cell receptor (beta chain) was profiled in a study of neurological immune-mediated disorders. TCRdb called the 5' RACE reads again in MiXCR, with one record for every CDR3 protein. The data show approximately 43,000 distinct CDR3 sequences, approximately 2.4% seen once. This clonotype has a count of ten or more. The CDR3 runs 15 residues. Germline lookup yields CDR1 DFQATT and CDR2 SNEGSKA (reference sequence). The junction had 6 bases not matched to a gene; V was cut back by 2 bases and J by 5 bases. Material: PBMCs. The chain uses TRBV20-1 and TRBJ2-7, with 13 bases identical to TRBD2. This receptor was taken from a man aged 25 to 40 with multiple sclerosis. The CDR3, as DNA: TGCAGTGCTAGAAAGGGGACTAGCGGGAAGGACGAGCAGTACTTC. Its translation is CSARKGTSGKDEQYF.